These 24 T cell receptor beta chains share one sample of origin, sequenced in a study of a mutant IDH1 vaccine in newly diagnosed glioma. Their target antigens are unknown. The time point is: week 47, end of study. Doses comprised 300 ug of mutant IDH1 20-mer peptide each, plus topical imiquimod. Profiling relied on immunoSEQ multiplex PCR, and the TCRdb table lists in-frame clones only, not all of them. This table has roughly 31,000 clones, roughly four fifths appearing once. Material: PBMCs, obtained from a glioma patient whose treatment included an IDH1 peptide vaccine. All receptors come from a man aged 30 to 39 with glioma.

The gene calls are TRBV6-5 and TRBJ1-2; D might be TRBD1 (5 bases). Germline CDR1 reads MNHEY; CDR2 reads SVGAGI. This CDR3 has 15 residues. V was trimmed by 6 bases and J by 2 bases, leaving 16 bases between them. CDR3 nucleotides: TGTGCCAGCAGCACCGCGCACGCAGGGAACTATGGCTACACCTTC. This sequence encodes CASSTAHAGNYGYTF.

This rearrangement joins TRBV29-1 to TRBJ2-2, with D perhaps TRBD1 or TRBD2 (5 bases each). Germline CDR1 and CDR2: SQVTM and ANQGSEA. The CDR3 has 14 amino acids. Trimming shortened V by 4 bases and J by 8 bases, and 17 bases separated the two germline ends. CDR3 loop: CSVVGSEGLGELFF. The CDR3 DNA is TGCAGCGTTGTGGGCAGCGAGGGGTTGGGGGAGCTGTTTTTT.

The CDR3 DNA reads TGTGCCTGGAGTTCCAAACTAGCGGGCTTCCCAGATACGCAGTATTTT. The encoded protein is CAWSSKLAGFPDTQYF. The genes are TRBV30 and TRBJ2-3, with TRBD2 matching 9 bases. The CDR3 length is 16 residues. Trimming cost V 2 bases and J 4 bases; bases outside gene matches: 10. CDR1 and CDR2 (germline): GTSNPN, SVGIG (reference sequence).

This chain joins TRBV29-1 and TRBJ2-5, with TRBD1 matching over 9 bases. Germline V lookup: CDR1 SQVTM, CDR2 ANQGSEA. The CDR3 is 13 residues long. V trimming: 4 bases; J trimming: 5 bases; junction bases outside the gene matches: 5. CDR3 loop: CSVGTGAQETQYF. CDR3 DNA: TGCAGCGTTGGGACAGGGGCTCAGGAGACCCAGTACTTC.

The genes are TRBV28 and TRBJ1-2, with D maybe TRBD1 (5 bases). The CDR3 sequence is 12 residues long. CDR1 is MDHEN and CDR2 is SYDVKM in the germline V gene. V was pared by 6 bases and J by 8 bases, with 13 bases between. The DNA of the CDR3 is TGTGCCAGCAGGGAGAGGGACCCCGGCTACACCTTC. Its protein is CASRERDPGYTF.

The V and J genes are TRBV27 and TRBJ2-7; 7 positions agree with TRBD1. Germline V gene sequence: CDR1 MNHEY, CDR2 SMNVEV (reference sequence). This CDR3 is 14 amino acids long. The junction had 6 bases not matched to a gene; V was cut back by 4 bases and J by 3 bases. The chain's CDR3 is CASSSPDRDYEQYF. DNA of the CDR3: TGTGCCAGCAGTTCTCCCGACAGGGACTACGAGCAGTACTTC.

The rearrangement uses TRBV27 and TRBJ2-7, with a possible D match to TRBD1 (5 bases). The CDR3 length is 17 residues. From germline, CDR1 is MNHEY and CDR2 SMNVEV (reference sequence). The V end was cut by 5 bases, the J end by 2 bases, with 22 bases between. The CDR3 here is CASSPTPGPRETYEQYF. As DNA, the CDR3 is TGTGCCAGCAGTCCTACCCCCGGCCCCAGGGAAACCTACGAGCAGTACTTC.

The chain combines TRBV30 with TRBJ1-4; D unclear. The length of the CDR3 is 13 residues. Germline V gene sequence: CDR1 GTSNPN, CDR2 SVGIG (reference sequence). V dropped 5 bases and J dropped 10 bases, with 17 bases sitting between them. CDR3 coding DNA: TGTGCCTGGGTAGAAAGAGCGCGTGCAAAACTGTTTTTT. Its protein product is CAWVERARAKLFF. The full variable domain, rest sourced from reference TRBV30 and TRBJ1-4, is SQTIHQWPATLVQPVGSPLSLECTVEGTSNPNLYWYRQAAGRGLQLLFYSVGIGQISSEVPQNLSASRPQDRQFILSSKKLLLSDSGFYLCAWVERARAKLFFGSGTQLSVL.

The rearrangement uses TRBV13 and TRBJ2-2; TRBD2 matches 11 bases. Germline values: CDR1 PRHDT, CDR2 FYEKMQ (reference sequence). CDR3 size: 17 residues. V shed 5 bases, J shed 1 base, and the junction held 6 bases outside the gene matches. The CDR3 region has the DNA TGTGCCAGCAGCCCAGAGGGGACTAGCGGGAACACCGGGGAGCTGTTTTTT. It yields the protein CASSPEGTSGNTGELFF.

This clone occurred a few times. Other DNA sequences in this sample translate to the same CDR3. V gene TRBV18 combines with J gene TRBJ2-2, with a weak D call TRBD1 (6 bases). Germline CDR1 KGHSH, CDR2 LQKENI. This CDR3 contains 15 residues. The V end was cut by 3 bases, the J end by 1 base, with 9 bases between. The CDR3 DNA is TGTGCCAGCTCACCCCCCAGGGGGAACACCGGGGAGCTGTTTTTT. Its protein product is CASSPPRGNTGELFF.

The chain is built from TRBV4-1 and TRBJ2-7, with D perhaps given as TRBD1 or TRBD2 (5 bases each). Trimming stripped 5 bases from V and 5 bases from J, with 19 bases between. Germline-derived CDR1 and CDR2 are MGHRA and YSYEKL. The CDR3 length is 15 residues. CDR3 sequence: CASSSPGTLGNEQYF. Here the CDR3 DNA reads TGCGCCAGCAGCTCTCCCGGGACGCTGGGGAACGAGCAGTACTTC.

V usage is TRBV5-4 and J usage is TRBJ2-7; D is ambiguous. Looked up from germline, CDR1 is SGHNT and CDR2 is YYREEE (reference sequence). This CDR3 contains 12 residues. V gave up 3 bases and J gave up 6 bases, with 10 bases separating them. The DNA of the CDR3 is TGTGCCAGCAGCTCCACTCCATTCGAGCAGTACTTC. It specifies CASSSTPFEQYF. Together with reference TRBV5-4 and TRBJ2-7, the CDR3 gives the full variable domain: ETGVTQSPTHLIKTRGQQVTLRCSSQSGHNTVSWYQQALGQGPQFIFQYYREEENGRGNFPPRFSGLQFPNYSSELNVNALELDDSALYLCASSSTPFEQYFGPGTRLTVT.

This clone has just a few counts. The genes are TRBV11-1 and TRBJ2-1; TRBD2 might be the D (7 bases). Between the trimmed V and J ends, which lost 5 bases and 6 bases, there was a span of 17 bases. CDR3 length: 15 amino acids. The germline gives CDR1 SGHAT, CDR2 FQDESV (reference sequence). The CDR3 sequence: CASSLTYGGLNEQFF. In DNA form, the CDR3 reads TGTGCCAGCAGCCTCACGTACGGGGGGCTCAATGAGCAGTTCTTC.

The CDR3 DNA reads TGTGCCAGCTCACTCCGACAGCGACCTAATGAAAAACTGTTTTTT. It encodes CASSLRQRPNEKLFF. The J gene is TRBJ1-4, the V gene TRBV18; possibly TRBD1 for D (5 bases). The V end was cut by 4 bases, the J end by 3 bases, with 12 bases between. The CDR3 extends over 15 amino acids. Germline CDR1 and CDR2: KGHSH and LQKENI. The complete variable domain, with remaining parts taken from reference TRBV18 and TRBJ1-4, reads NAGVMQNPRHLVRRRGQEARLRCSPMKGHSHVYWYRQLPEEGLKFMVYLQKENIIDESGMPKERFSAEFPKEGPSILRIQQVVRGDSAAYFCASSLRQRPNEKLFFGSGTQLSVL.

The V gene is TRBV2, the J gene TRBJ1-4; 7 bases map to TRBD1. J was trimmed by 8 bases and V by 7 bases; bases with no gene match: 13. Germline CDR1 and CDR2: SNHLY and FYNNEI. The CDR3 is 15 residues long. In nucleotides, the CDR3 is TGTGCCAGCACCTGGGGGGGGGACAGAGGGGAAAAACTGTTTTTT. Translated: CASTWGGDRGEKLFF.

The chain couples TRBV27 to TRBJ1-1, with unresolved D. CDR1 and CDR2 from the germline V gene are MNHEY and SMNVEV (reference sequence). The CDR3 length is 11 residues. The V gene lost 6 bases and the J gene lost 3 bases, with 5 bases spanning the gap. The CDR3 loop is CASSPDTEAFF. The DNA of the CDR3 is TGTGCCAGCAGCCCGGACACTGAAGCTTTCTTT.

The chain joins TRBV28 to TRBJ1-2; unclear D gene. The V gene's germline CDR1 is MDHEN and CDR2 SYDVKM. V was shortened by 4 bases and J by 5 bases, with 5 bases between the two germline ends. This CDR3 region has 11 residues. CDR3 loop: CASSSMYGYTF. The CDR3 nucleotides are TGTGCCAGCAGTTCGATGTATGGCTACACCTTC.

This chain joins TRBV2 and TRBJ1-2; no definite D call. The CDR3 is 12 residues long. V was pared by 7 bases and J by 0 bases, with 6 bases between. The germline V gene encodes CDR1 SNHLY and CDR2 FYNNEI. The DNA for the CDR3 is TGTGCCAGCAAAACGGCTAACTATGGCTACACCTTC. As protein: CASKTANYGYTF.

In this sample, this clone turned up once. The gene calls are TRBV7-9 and TRBJ1-2; D call uncertain. Germline V gene lookup returns CDR1 SEHNR and CDR2 FQNEAQ (reference sequence). This CDR3 is 11 amino acids long. The V and J ends lost 8 bases and 8 bases respectively, with 12 bases between them. The CDR3 sequence: CASGESDGYTF. The CDR3 DNA reads as TGTGCCAGCGGGGAGAGTGACGGCTACACCTTC.

V is TRBV5-1 and J is TRBJ2-7; 11 bases line up with TRBD2. The germline gives CDR1 SGHRS, CDR2 YFSETQ. CDR3 size: 16 residues. V lost 4 bases, J lost 0 bases, and 6 bases stayed unmatched. The CDR3 is CASSPLTSGSSYEQYF. DNA for the CDR3: TGCGCCAGCAGCCCCTTAACTAGCGGGAGCTCCTACGAGCAGTACTTC.

This rearrangement joins TRBV28 to TRBJ1-2; 10 positions agree with TRBD1. The germline V gene has CDR1 MDHEN and CDR2 SYDVKM. The trim removed 8 bases at V and 5 bases at J, leaving 2 bases unmatched. The CDR3 is made up of 12 amino acids. The CDR3 coding sequence is TGTGCCAGCCGGGACAGGGGTTATGGCTACACCTTC. Its protein product is CASRDRGYGYTF.

The chain couples TRBV2 to TRBJ2-7; TRBD2 aligns across 7 bases. The germline V gene has CDR1 SNHLY and CDR2 FYNNEI. The CDR3 is made up of 15 amino acids. V was pared by 10 bases and J by 0 bases, with 12 bases of the junction left unmatched. The CDR3 sequence is CATSGASGRSYEQYF. CDR3 nucleotide sequence: TGTGCCACCTCGGGTGCTAGCGGTCGCTCCTACGAGCAGTACTTC.

This clone has just a few counts. This chain links TRBV11-2 with TRBJ2-3; no reliable D call. The CDR3 runs 15 residues. V shed 1 base and J shed 0 bases, with 8 bases lying between them. The germline V gene has CDR1 SGHAT and CDR2 FQNNGV. The CDR3 nucleotides read TGTGCCAGCAGCTTAGGGGCGGCTAGCACAGATACGCAGTATTTT. Its translation is CASSLGAASTDTQYF. Looking up the rest from reference TRBV11-2 and TRBJ2-3 gives the full variable domain: EAGVAQSPRYKIIEKRQSVAFWCNPISGHATLYWYQQILGQGPKLLIQFQNNGVVDDSQLPKDRFSAERLKGVDSTLKIQPAKLEDSAVYLCASSLGAASTDTQYFGPGTRLTVL.

The chain couples TRBV2 to TRBJ2-3; D not certain. V was clipped by 1 base and J by 6 bases, with 11 bases between them. The CDR3 has 14 amino acids. Germline V gene data show CDR1 as SNHLY and CDR2 as FYNNEI. The DNA of the CDR3 is TGTGCCAGCAGTGAAGGCCGGGTTGGCGATACGCAGTATTTT. It translates to CASSEGRVGDTQYF. The full variable domain, with the rest looked up from reference TRBV2 and TRBJ2-3, is EPEVTQTPSHQVTQMGQEVILRCVPISNHLYFYWYRQILGQKVEFLVSFYNNEISEKSEIFDDQFSVERPDGSNFTLKIRSTKLEDSAMYFCASSEGRVGDTQYFGPGTRLTVL.